The next 24 T cell receptor beta chains were all read from a single sample in a study of cytomegalovirus exposure and HLA in healthy donors. Clones were read by immunoSEQ multiplex PCR, and TCRdb kept only the in-frame ones, dropping some. In the table there are 130,000 or so clones, roughly 89% of which are singletons. Sequences were obtained from PBMCs. The receptor set was obtained from a woman under 30 in good health and CMV-seronegative.

At least ten counts were recorded for this clone. Other DNA sequences in the same sample also yield this CDR3. The rearrangement uses TRBV6-5 and TRBJ2-7; 10 nucleotides agree with TRBD1. Germline CDR1 is MNHEY and CDR2 is SVGAGI. The CDR3 is made up of 14 amino acids. With V trimmed by 6 bases and J by 3 bases, 5 bases remained unmatched. The CDR3 nucleotides read TGTGCCAGCAGCCGGGGGGACAGGGGCTACGAGCAGTACTTC. Residues: CASSRGDRGYEQYF.

This chain uses TRBV14 with TRBJ2-7; D is possibly TRBD1 (6 bases). CDR3 size: 13 residues. Germline V gene lookup returns CDR1 SGHDN and CDR2 FVKESK. The V end was cut by 2 bases, the J end by 6 bases, with 11 bases between. CDR3 bases: TGTGCCAGCAGCCAACACAGGGTAAGCGAGCAGTACTTC. Amino acids: CASSQHRVSEQYF. Full variable domain (missing parts from reference TRBV14 and TRBJ2-7): EAGVTQFPSHSVIEKGQTVTLRCDPISGHDNLYWYRRVMGKEIKFLLHFVKESKQDESGMPNNRFLAERTGGTYSTLKVQPAELEDSGVYFCASSQHRVSEQYFGPGTRLTVT.

The CDR3 is CASSLYPLLAGGETQYF. CDR3 bases: TGTGCCAGCAGTTTATACCCCCTCCTGGCGGGGGGGGAGACCCAGTACTTC. The chain combines TRBV27 with TRBJ2-5; 9 nucleotides line up with TRBD2. With 1 base clipped from V and 5 bases from J, the junction kept 11 bases outside the gene matches. Germline lookup yields CDR1 MNHEY and CDR2 SMNVEV (reference sequence). The length of the CDR3 is 17 residues.

The CDR3 here is CASSIDRRQLGYTF. CDR3 nucleotide sequence: TGTGCCAGTAGTATAGATCGGAGACAGCTCGGCTACACCTTC. This sequence joins TRBV19 and TRBJ1-2; possible D gene TRBD1, 5 bases. The CDR3 runs to 14 residues. With 0 bases removed from V and 8 bases from J, the gap between germline ends came to 13 bases. In germline, CDR1 is LNHDA, CDR2 SQIVND (reference sequence). The full variable domain, in which reference TRBV19 and TRBJ1-2 provide the parts outside the CDR3, is DGGITQSPKYLFRKEGQNVTLSCEQNLNHDAMYWYRQDPGQGLRLIYYSQIVNDFQKGDIAEGYSVSREKKESFPLTVTSAQKNPTAFYLCASSIDRRQLGYTFGSGTRLTVV.

The genes are TRBV2 and TRBJ2-2, with D possibly matching TRBD1 (7 bases). The CDR3 loop spans 13 amino acids. Trimming shortened V by 3 bases and J by 9 bases, and 11 bases separated the two germline ends. Germline V gives CDR1 SNHLY, CDR2 FYNNEI. The CDR3 here is CASSDGGGRELFF. The DNA for the CDR3 is TGTGCCAGCAGTGACGGAGGGGGCCGGGAGCTGTTTTTT.

J is TRBJ1-5 and V is TRBV6-5; the D gene is possibly TRBD1 (5 bases). This CDR3 comprises 15 residues. From germline, CDR1 is MNHEY and CDR2 SVGAGI. The germline V and J ends were trimmed by 4 bases and 11 bases, with 21 bases remaining between them. This CDR3 is CASSLFGHESGAQHF. CDR3 sequence (DNA): TGTGCCAGCAGTTTGTTTGGACACGAGAGTGGGGCCCAGCATTTT.

The rearrangement uses TRBV27 and TRBJ1-5, with D unclear. The CDR3 consists of 15 residues. The germline V gene has CDR1 MNHEY and CDR2 SMNVEV (reference sequence). V was pared by 6 bases and J by 1 base, with 13 bases between. DNA for the CDR3: TGTGCCAGCAGACCCTCGGGTGGGAGCAATCAGCCCCAGCATTTT. Its translation is CASRPSGGSNQPQHF.

V is TRBV28 and J is TRBJ2-2; 9 bases map to TRBD1. CDR3 length: 18 amino acids. CDR1 and CDR2 (germline): MDHEN, SYDVKM. With V trimmed by 2 bases and J by 5 bases, 12 bases remained unmatched. Written as DNA, the CDR3 is TGTGCCAGCAGTTTACCCCCGGGACAGGGTAGTACTACCGGGGAGCTGTTTTTT. Translating gives CASSLPPGQGSTTGELFF.

CDR3 residues: CASSDRGGASYNEQFF. The CDR3 DNA sequence: TGTGCCAGCAGCGACCGCGGGGGGGCGTCCTACAATGAGCAGTTCTTC. The chain carries TRBV6-6 and TRBJ2-1; 9 bases are shared with TRBD2. The J segment lost 1 base and the V segment lost 6 bases, leaving 7 bases of the junction unmatched. The length of the CDR3 is 16 residues. Germline lookup yields CDR1 MNHNY and CDR2 SVGAGI (reference sequence).

The rearrangement uses TRBV11-2 and TRBJ2-5; 11 bases match TRBD2. J was trimmed by 4 bases and V by 5 bases; bases with no gene match: 6. Looked up from germline, CDR1 is SGHAT and CDR2 is FQNNGV. The CDR3 loop spans 15 amino acids. The CDR3 protein is CASSLPGTSGETQYF. In nucleotides, the CDR3 is TGTGCCAGCAGCCTCCCCGGGACTAGCGGAGAGACCCAGTACTTC.

This rearrangement joins TRBV6-5 to TRBJ1-4; 7 bases fit TRBD1. Germline V gene sequence: CDR1 MNHEY, CDR2 SVGAGI. Trimming at V came to 6 bases and at J to 5 bases, leaving 6 bases not matched to a gene. This CDR3 has 14 residues. The CDR3 spells CASRRQGLNEKLFF. For the CDR3, the DNA is TGTGCCAGCAGACGACAGGGTTTGAATGAAAAACTGTTTTTT.

The genes are TRBV5-6 and TRBJ2-2; 8 nucleotides match TRBD1. Germline CDR1 reads SGHDT; CDR2 reads YYEEEE. The CDR3 has 15 residues. The V and J ends lost 5 bases and 2 bases, in that order; junction bases with no gene match: 5. DNA for the CDR3: TGTGCCAGCAGTCCCGGACAGGGCAACACCGGGGAGCTGTTTTTT. Its translation is CASSPGQGNTGELFF.

This chain connects TRBV4-1 to TRBJ1-6; 7 bases align to TRBD1. Germline CDR1 is MGHRA and CDR2 is YSYEKL. V shed 2 bases, J shed 3 bases, and the junction held 7 bases outside the gene matches. The CDR3 is 17 amino acids. In DNA form, the CDR3 reads TGCGCCAGCAGCCAACGACAGGGTCCTGGCTATAATTCACCCCTCCACTTT. Translation gives CASSQRQGPGYNSPLHF.

The chain recombines TRBV7-9 with TRBJ2-3; tentatively, D is TRBD1 (6 bases). The CDR3 consists of 17 residues. In germline, CDR1 is SEHNR, CDR2 FQNEAQ (reference sequence). Trimming stripped 1 base from V and 2 bases from J, with 16 bases between. CDR3 sequence reads: CASSLVGTNLSTDTQYF. Written as DNA, the CDR3 is TGTGCCAGCAGCTTAGTAGGGACAAACCTTTCCACAGATACGCAGTATTTT.

The chain combines TRBV7-9 with TRBJ1-2; TRBD1 might be the D (6 bases). V was pared by 2 bases and J by 0 bases, with 10 bases between. The CDR3 runs to 15 residues. Per the germline V gene, CDR1 is SEHNR and CDR2 is FQNEAQ (reference sequence). DNA for the CDR3: TGTGCCAGCAGCTTACGGGACACCTCTAACTATGGCTACACCTTC. Protein sequence: CASSLRDTSNYGYTF.

This chain connects TRBV7-9 to TRBJ1-6; 9 bases align to TRBD1. The V gene end was trimmed by 5 bases and the J gene end by 7 bases; junction bases not matched to a gene: 6. The CDR3 runs to 15 residues. Germline CDR1 is SEHNR and CDR2 is FQNEAQ (reference sequence). For the CDR3, the DNA is TGTGCCAGCAGCCCCCTGGGACAGGGAAATTCACCCCTCCACTTT. Its translation: CASSPLGQGNSPLHF.

V is TRBV27 and J is TRBJ2-1, with 11 bases lining up with TRBD2. Losses at the gene ends were 3 bases for V and 7 bases for J; bases not matched to a gene: 5. CDR1 and CDR2 from the germline V gene are MNHEY and SMNVEV (reference sequence). The CDR3 covers 15 residues. CDR3 DNA: TGTGCCAGCAGTTTCTTAGCGGGGGGGGTTAATGAGCAGTTCTTC. Protein sequence: CASSFLAGGVNEQFF.

The chain links TRBV10-3 to TRBJ1-1, with D possibly TRBD1 on 6 matching bases. The CDR3 spans 14 residues. Trimming took 10 bases from V and 1 from J, leaving 16 bases between them. In germline, CDR1 is ENHRY, CDR2 SYGVKD. CDR3 sequence: CATKTGRRNTEAFF. CDR3 coding DNA: TGTGCCACCAAGACAGGCCGAAGGAACACTGAAGCTTTCTTT.

The chain has TRBV27 and TRBJ2-1; maybe TRBD1 (5 bases). The V gene's germline CDR1 is MNHEY and CDR2 SMNVEV (reference sequence). The CDR3 runs 17 residues. Between the trimmed V and J ends, which lost 6 bases and 0 bases, there was a span of 18 bases. The CDR3 reads CASRPPLGRSSYNEQFF. CDR3 coding DNA: TGTGCCAGCAGACCCCCCCTGGGGCGGAGCTCCTACAATGAGCAGTTCTTC.

V is TRBV7-9 and J is TRBJ1-2; a possible D gene is TRBD1 (5 bases). Germline V gene lookup returns CDR1 SEHNR and CDR2 FQNEAQ (reference sequence). This CDR3 is 16 amino acids long. V lost 6 bases to trimming and J lost 0 bases, with 17 bases between them. The CDR3: CASSSRQSLANYGYTF. The CDR3 region has the DNA TGTGCCAGCAGTTCTAGACAGTCCCTAGCTAACTATGGCTACACCTTC.

As DNA, the CDR3 is TGCGCCAGCAGCTTCGACAGGGGGCTTACTGAAGCTTTCTTT. It codes for CASSFDRGLTEAFF. This sequence joins TRBV5-1 and TRBJ1-1; 10 nucleotides line up with TRBD1. The CDR3 is 14 residues long. Germline V gives CDR1 SGHRS, CDR2 YFSETQ. V lost 2 bases to trimming and J lost 5 bases; unmatched junction nucleotides: 3.

The V call is TRBV10-2, the J call TRBJ1-5; D perhaps matches TRBD1 (5 bases). V lost 3 bases, J lost 5 bases, and 8 bases lay in between. The CDR3 runs to 13 residues. Germline loops: CDR1 WSHSY, CDR2 SAAADI. CDR3 DNA sequence: TGCGCCAGCAGTGAACAAGGGGATCAGCCCCAGCATTTT. This translates into CASSEQGDQPQHF.

This clone came up once. This chain joins TRBV25-1 and TRBJ2-5; no firm D call. V lost 6 bases and J lost 4, with 6 bases in between. The CDR3 spans 11 residues. Germline V gene lookup returns CDR1 MGHDK and CDR2 SYGVNS. CDR3 sequence reads: CASRSGETQYF. In nucleotides, the CDR3 is TGTGCCAGCAGGAGTGGAGAGACCCAGTACTTC.

This chain joins TRBV6-5 and TRBJ1-5; possible D gene TRBD1, 5 bases. Trimming left V 9 bases short and J 2 bases short, with 14 bases between. There are 14 residues in the CDR3. Per germline, CDR1 MNHEY and CDR2 SVGAGI. CDR3 region: CASWDYQGNQPQHF. In nucleotides, the CDR3 is TGTGCCAGTTGGGACTACCAGGGCAATCAGCCCCAGCATTTT.